One sample yielded the 19 T cell receptor beta chains listed below, sequenced in a study of molecular identifiers for immune sequencing clone quantification. TCRdb reprocessed the PCR reads via MiXCR and lists one record per CDR3 protein. The table has approximately 680,000 distinct CDR3 sequences, roughly 25% seen once. Sequenced material: naive CD8+ T cells from blood, with Jurkat cell RNA spiked in. Subset indicated: FACS-sorted CD8+CD4-CCR7+CD45RA+ naive T cells. All receptors derive from a human donor in good health. Some libraries in this study had Jurkat cell RNA spiked in.

This clonotype has a count of ten or more. V gene TRBV12-3 or TRBV12-4 combines with J gene TRBJ2-3, with D maybe TRBD2 (6 bases). Trimming shortened V by 5 bases and J by 4 bases, and 10 bases separated the two germline ends. CDR3 size: 13 residues. CDR3 DNA: TGTGCCAGCAGTCCCGGGGGTCCAGATACGCAGTATTTT. Encoded protein: CASSPGGPDTQYF.

Only a few counts were recorded for this clonotype. V gene TRBV5-4 combines with J gene TRBJ1-2; no clear D gene. CDR1 SGHNT and CDR2 YYREEE come from the germline V gene (reference sequence). The CDR3 totals 14 residues. Trimming removed 2 bases at V and 1 base at J, with 9 bases between. The CDR3 DNA reads TGTGCCAGCAGCTTTCCAGACATTAACTATGGCTACACCTTC. Translating gives CASSFPDINYGYTF.

In this sample, this clonotype turned up many times. V is TRBV27 and J is TRBJ2-4; 7 bases map to TRBD1. The germline gives CDR1 MNHEY, CDR2 SMNVEV (reference sequence). The CDR3 covers 12 residues. V was clipped by 6 bases and J by 7 bases; unmatched bases: 3. The chain's CDR3 is CASSGQANIQYF. The CDR3 region has the DNA TGTGCCAGCAGCGGACAGGCCAACATTCAGTACTTC.

The CDR3 DNA sequence: TGTGCCAGCAGTCCCATGGGAGGATATAATCAGCCCCAGCATTTT. It translates to CASSPMGGYNQPQHF. This sequence joins TRBV27 and TRBJ1-5; no firm D call. Germline assignment: CDR1 MNHEY and CDR2 SMNVEV (reference sequence). V was shortened by 5 bases and J by 4 bases, with 15 bases between the two germline ends. The CDR3 sequence is 15 residues long.

A note on this clonotype: One junction end does not reproduce the germline sequence, and a read error may be involved. V and J are TRBV7-9 and TRBJ2-7; no clear D gene. Germline V gives CDR1 SEHNR, CDR2 FQNEAQ (reference sequence). The CDR3 length is 14 residues. CDR3 sequence: CASRPGTDSYEQCF. Written as DNA, the CDR3 is TGTGCCAGCAGGCCCGGAACAGACTCCTACGAGCAGTGCTTC.

Concerning this clonotype: A much larger clone differs by one base, so this may be a read error. The chain employs TRBV7-9 and TRBJ1-1; D ambiguous. The CDR3 has 13 residues. The germline V gene has CDR1 SEHNR and CDR2 FQNEAQ (reference sequence). V lost 5 bases and J 5 bases, leaving 12 bases between the germline ends. Written as DNA, the CDR3 is TGTGCCAGCAGCCCCATCTCGTTAACTGAAGCTTTCTTT. Protein sequence: CASSPISLTEAFF.

The gene calls are TRBV19 and TRBJ2-5; tentative D call: TRBD1 (7 bases). This CDR3 is 15 amino acids long. The V gene's germline CDR1 is LNHDA and CDR2 SQIVND (reference sequence). Trimming took 2 bases from V and 4 from J, leaving 14 bases between them. The CDR3 protein is CASSISSQGGETQYF. CDR3 coding DNA: TGTGCCAGTAGTATATCCTCCCAGGGGGGAGAGACCCAGTACTTC.

A remark on this clonotype: This may come from a read error, since a much larger clone is one base off. The rearrangement uses TRBV12-3 or TRBV12-4 and TRBJ2-6; 7 bases align to TRBD1. This CDR3 is built from 15 residues. The CDR3 sequence is CAGRSRGSGANVLTF. The CDR3 nucleotides read TGTGCCGGCAGATCCAGGGGGAGTGGGGCCAACGTCCTGACTTTC.

This clonotype was detected a few times. The rearrangement links TRBV28 to TRBJ2-2; 8 nucleotides agree with TRBD2. Germline V gene data show CDR1 as MDHEN and CDR2 as SYDVKM. The CDR3 is made up of 18 amino acids. The V and J ends lost 5 bases and 0 bases, in that order; junction bases with no gene match: 11. CDR3 region: CASSLIGGRYANTGELFF. The CDR3 nucleotides are TGTGCCAGCAGTCTTATAGGCGGGAGGTACGCGAACACCGGGGAGCTGTTTTTT.

The chain is built from TRBV9 and TRBJ2-5, with 9 bases that match TRBD2. There are 13 residues in the CDR3. From germline, CDR1 is SGDLS and CDR2 YYNGEE. The V gene end was trimmed by 2 bases and the J gene end by 5 bases; junction bases not matched to a gene: 1. CDR3 coding DNA: TGTGCCAGCAGCGTTACTAGCGGGGAGACCCAGTACTTC. This gives the protein CASSVTSGETQYF.

This clonotype was detected ten times or more. V usage is TRBV2 and J usage is TRBJ1-5, with TRBD1 matching 12 bases. V lost 8 bases and J lost 5; bases outside the gene matches: 7. Germline loops: CDR1 SNHLY, CDR2 FYNNEI. There are 15 residues in the CDR3. CDR3: CASAIGTGGHQPQHF. CDR3 nucleotide sequence: TGTGCCAGCGCGATTGGGACAGGGGGCCATCAGCCCCAGCATTTT.

The CDR3, as DNA: TGTGCCAGCAGCTTGGCCGACCCTGGACCAGATACGCAGTATTTT. Residues: CASSLADPGPDTQYF. The chain joins TRBV5-6 to TRBJ2-3; no reliable D call. The CDR3 loop spans 15 amino acids. Germline CDR1 is SGHDT and CDR2 is YYEEEE. Trimming shortened V by 0 bases and J by 4 bases, and 12 bases separated the two germline ends. Combining the CDR3 with reference TRBV5-6 and TRBJ2-3 gives the whole variable domain DAGVTQSPTHLIKTRGQQVTLRCSPKSGHDTVSWYQQALGQGPQFIFQYYEEEERQRGNFPDRFSGHQFPNYSSELNVNALLLGDSALYLCASSLADPGPDTQYFGPGTRLTVL.

This clonotype was recorded a few times. V usage is TRBV20-1 and J usage is TRBJ2-7, with D unresolved. Germline CDR1 is DFQATT and CDR2 is SNEGSKA (reference sequence). The CDR3 length is 13 residues. V was pared by 2 bases and J by 3 bases, with 11 bases between. CDR3 nucleotides: TGCAGTGCTAGACCCCGTCACATCTACGAGCAGTACTTC. This sequence encodes CSARPRHIYEQYF.

To note about this clonotype: A much larger clonotype is one base distant, so this may be a read error. The chain combines TRBV19 with TRBJ2-7; D is perhaps TRBD2 (5 bases). This CDR3 contains 15 residues. From germline, CDR1 is LNHDA and CDR2 SQIVND (reference sequence). DNA for the CDR3: TGTGCCAGTAGTTCCCCCGACAAGGACTCCTACGAGCAGTCCTTC. Translated, it gives CASSSPDKDSYEQSF.

This clonotype was seen only a few times. The chain carries TRBV7-9 and TRBJ1-5; 7 nucleotides agree with TRBD1. Germline CDR1 SEHNR, CDR2 FQNEAQ (reference sequence). The CDR3 is 15 amino acids. V was clipped by 4 bases and J by 5 bases; unmatched bases: 8. CDR3 sequence (DNA): TGTGCCAGCAGCTCCCAGGGGGGCGGGGATCAGCCCCAGCATTTT. Its translation is CASSSQGGGDQPQHF.

This clonotype was seen only a few times. In DNA, the CDR3 is TGTGCCAGCAGCGGGACAGGGAAGGGCAATCAGCCCCAGCATTTT. Amino acids: CASSGTGKGNQPQHF. The rearrangement links TRBV7-9 to TRBJ1-5; TRBD1 aligns across 9 bases. Looked up from germline, CDR1 is SEHNR and CDR2 is FQNEAQ (reference sequence). CDR3 length equals 15 residues. V was pared by 5 bases and J by 2 bases, with 4 bases of the junction left unmatched. The variable domain in full, with the rest retrieved from reference TRBV7-9 and TRBJ1-5, is DTGVSQNPRHKITKRGQNVTFRCDPISEHNRLYWYRQTLGQGPEFLTYFQNEAQLEKSRLLSDRFSAERPKGSFSTLEIQRTEQGDSAMYLCASSGTGKGNQPQHFGDGTRLSIL.

The chain uses TRBV7-6 and TRBJ2-7; D remains ambiguous. CDR3 length: 13 amino acids. Germline values: CDR1 SGHVS, CDR2 FNYEAQ. Trimming stripped 4 bases from V and 2 bases from J, with 9 bases between. This CDR3 is CASSSPPTYEQYF. CDR3 DNA sequence: TGTGCCAGCAGCTCGCCGCCGACCTACGAGCAGTACTTC.

About this clonotype: Being one base from a much bigger clone, this may be a read error. A read error is likely, as this CDR3 ends without the conserved phenylalanine or tryptophan. The V and J genes are TRBV5-1 and TRBJ2-7; the D gene is possibly TRBD2 (6 bases). Per the germline V gene, CDR1 is SGHRS and CDR2 is YFSETQ. This CDR3 spans 14 amino acids. Trimming left V 0 bases short and J 2 bases short, with 9 bases between. The CDR3 DNA sequence: TGCGCCAGCAGCTTGGATGGAGGGCCCTACGAGCAGTACTCC. Its protein product is CASSLDGGPYEQYS.

This clonotype was observed many times. This rearrangement joins TRBV2 to TRBJ1-1; TRBD1 might be the D (5 bases). V gave up 4 bases and J gave up 1 base, with 16 bases separating them. Germline CDR1 SNHLY, CDR2 FYNNEI. This CDR3 region has 16 residues. For the CDR3, the DNA is TGTGCCAGCAGTGCCTATGGGATCAGGGAGAACACTGAAGCTTTCTTT. Translated: CASSAYGIRENTEAFF.